The entry that follows covers one TCR beta chain sequence. Its antigen is not identified. This entry belongs to a study of shared clonotypes between healthy human individuals. Sequencing was performed with immunoSEQ multiplex PCR; in TCRdb, only in-frame clones are kept and a portion is missing. In the table there are some 2,400,000 clones, approximately 94% of which are singletons. Germline CDR1 SNHLY, CDR2 FYNNEI. The CDR3 has 13 amino acids. Trimming took off 7 bases at V and 5 bases at J, with 14 bases between the two ends. Overall study results and limits: Relative to memory subsets, naive subsets generally showed larger estimated richness. Generation probability values for non-shared clonotypes were lower than those for clonotypes shared by all four donors. Few donors limited the genetic and exposure-history diversity represented.

The rearrangement uses TRBV2 and TRBJ1-2; D not certain. Sequenced input: naive CD4+ T cells sorted from blood. Subset meaning: CD45RA+ positively selected. The clonotype originates from a man younger than 30 in good health. This CDR3 reads CASIGVAGYGYTF. The CDR3 coding sequence is TGTGCCAGCATTGGGGTGGCGGGATATGGCTACACCTTC.